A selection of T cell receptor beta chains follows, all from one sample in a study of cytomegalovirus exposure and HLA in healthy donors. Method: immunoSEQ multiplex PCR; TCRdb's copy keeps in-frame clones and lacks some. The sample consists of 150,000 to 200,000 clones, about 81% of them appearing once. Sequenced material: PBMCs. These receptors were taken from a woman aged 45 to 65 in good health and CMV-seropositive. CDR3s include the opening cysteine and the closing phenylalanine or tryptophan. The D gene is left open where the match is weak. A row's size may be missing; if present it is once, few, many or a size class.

cdr3_aa: CASSPHGGEETQYF
cdr3_nt: TGTGCCAGCAGCCCCCATGGGGGCGAGGAGACCCAGTACTTC
d_call: NA
v_call: TRBV11-3
clone_size: NA
j_call: TRBJ2-5

cdr3_aa: CASSPSGYTEAFF
cdr3_nt: TGTGCCAGCAGCCCTTCAGGGTACACTGAAGCTTTCTTT
d_call: NA
v_call: TRBV7-6
clone_size: many
j_call: TRBJ1-1

cdr3_aa: CASSDQGLVGTEAFF
cdr3_nt: TGTGCCAGCAGTGATCAGGGGCTGGTTGGGACTGAAGCTTTCTTT
d_call: NA
v_call: TRBV2
clone_size: NA
j_call: TRBJ1-1

cdr3_aa: CASSKWDRDAFF
cdr3_nt: TGTGCCAGCAGTAAGTGGGACAGGGACGCTTTCTTT
d_call: TRBD1
v_call: TRBV6-6
clone_size: NA
j_call: TRBJ1-1

cdr3_aa: CASSSRDRGLSIAGYTF
cdr3_nt: TGTGCCAGTAGTTCCCGGGACAGGGGTCTCTCGATCGCTGGCTACACCTTC
d_call: TRBD1
v_call: TRBV19
clone_size: NA
j_call: TRBJ1-2

cdr3_aa: CASSPEGSRPSTEAFF
cdr3_nt: TGTGCCAGCAGCCCCGAAGGGAGTCGTCCAAGCACTGAAGCTTTCTTT
d_call: NA
v_call: TRBV5-6
clone_size: NA
j_call: TRBJ1-1

cdr3_aa: CSVEGTDLEAFF
cdr3_nt: TGCAGCGTTGAAGGGACAGATCTTGAAGCTTTCTTT
d_call: NA
v_call: TRBV29-1
clone_size: NA
j_call: TRBJ1-1

cdr3_aa: CASSLAQGEMNTEAFF
cdr3_nt: TGCGCCAGCAGCTTGGCGCAGGGGGAGATGAACACTGAAGCTTTCTTT
d_call: TRBD1
v_call: TRBV5-1
clone_size: once
j_call: TRBJ1-1

cdr3_aa: CASSEVMSSPSSYEQYF
cdr3_nt: TGTGCCAGCAGTGAAGTGATGTCGTCCCCGAGCTCCTACGAGCAGTACTTC
d_call: NA
v_call: TRBV6-1
clone_size: NA
j_call: TRBJ2-7

cdr3_aa: CASSYTRSSTDTQYF
cdr3_nt: TGTGCCAGCAGTTACACTCGGAGTAGCACAGATACGCAGTATTTT
d_call: NA
v_call: TRBV6-5
clone_size: few
j_call: TRBJ2-3

cdr3_aa: CASRVAWDKDSPLHF
cdr3_nt: TGTGCCAGCAGAGTCGCTTGGGACAAAGATTCACCCCTCCACTTT
d_call: NA
v_call: TRBV5-5
clone_size: few
j_call: TRBJ1-6

cdr3_aa: CASSVATGGPSTLYF
cdr3_nt: TGTGCCAGCAGCGTAGCGACGGGGGGGCCTTCCACACTGTACTTC
d_call: TRBD2
v_call: TRBV9
clone_size: NA
j_call: TRBJ2-7

cdr3_aa: CASSPGQGEKLFF
cdr3_nt: TGTGCCAGCAGCCCCGGACAGGGGGAAAAACTGTTTTTT
d_call: TRBD1
v_call: TRBV7-9
clone_size: NA
j_call: TRBJ1-4

cdr3_aa: CASSLTGGDGYTF
cdr3_nt: TGTGCCAGCAGTCTAACAGGGGGCGATGGCTACACCTTC
d_call: TRBD1
v_call: TRBV6-6
clone_size: NA
j_call: TRBJ1-2

cdr3_aa: CASSLTGYNEQFF
cdr3_nt: TGTGCCAGCAGCTTAACGGGGTACAATGAGCAGTTCTTC
d_call: NA
v_call: TRBV11-3
clone_size: few
j_call: TRBJ2-1

cdr3_aa: CASSLGSRPPDTQYF
cdr3_nt: TGTGCCAGCAGCTTGGGGAGTCGCCCCCCAGATACGCAGTATTTT
d_call: NA
v_call: TRBV5-8
clone_size: once
j_call: TRBJ2-3

cdr3_aa: CASHRGTYTEAFF
cdr3_nt: TGCGCCAGCCACCGGGGTACGTACACTGAAGCTTTCTTT
d_call: NA
v_call: TRBV5-1
clone_size: NA
j_call: TRBJ1-1

cdr3_aa: CASSQLGQGVTEAFF
cdr3_nt: TGCGCCAGCAGCCAACTGGGACAGGGAGTCACTGAAGCTTTCTTT
d_call: TRBD1
v_call: TRBV5-1
clone_size: NA
j_call: TRBJ1-1

cdr3_aa: CASGGAATNEKLFF
cdr3_nt: TGTGCCAGTGGGGGGGCTGCAACTAATGAAAAACTGTTTTTT
d_call: NA
v_call: TRBV6-1
clone_size: NA
j_call: TRBJ1-4

cdr3_aa: CTSSILAGHTTREQYF
cdr3_nt: TGCACCAGCAGCATCCTAGCGGGCCATACTACGCGCGAGCAGTACTTC
d_call: NA
v_call: TRBV1
clone_size: NA
j_call: TRBJ2-7

cdr3_aa: CASSEYGRSYNEQFF
cdr3_nt: TGTGCCAGCAGTGAATATGGTAGATCCTACAATGAGCAGTTCTTC
d_call: NA
v_call: TRBV2
clone_size: few
j_call: TRBJ2-1

cdr3_aa: CASSVQGNTEAFF
cdr3_nt: TGTGCCAGCAGCGTCCAGGGGAACACTGAAGCTTTCTTT
d_call: NA
v_call: TRBV6-6
clone_size: NA
j_call: TRBJ1-1

cdr3_aa: CASSPTGLLYGYTF
cdr3_nt: TGTGCCAGCAGCCCCACCGGTCTCCTCTATGGCTACACCTTC
d_call: NA
v_call: TRBV6-1
clone_size: few
j_call: TRBJ1-2

cdr3_aa: CASSPTGVTEAFF
cdr3_nt: TGTGCCAGCTCACCGACCGGGGTAACTGAAGCTTTCTTT
d_call: NA
v_call: TRBV18
clone_size: NA
j_call: TRBJ1-1

cdr3_aa: CASSRQGSKHEQYF
cdr3_nt: TGTGCCAGCAGCCGCCAGGGTAGTAAGCACGAGCAGTACTTC
d_call: NA
v_call: TRBV13
clone_size: NA
j_call: TRBJ2-7

cdr3_aa: CASSPGEGGTEAFF
cdr3_nt: TGTGCCAGCTCACCGGGGGAGGGAGGGACTGAAGCTTTCTTT
d_call: NA
v_call: TRBV18
clone_size: NA
j_call: TRBJ1-1

cdr3_aa: CASSLDGQRNQPQHF
cdr3_nt: TGCGCCAGCAGCTTGGATGGACAGCGGAATCAGCCCCAGCATTTT
d_call: NA
v_call: TRBV5-1
clone_size: NA
j_call: TRBJ1-5

cdr3_aa: CASSITISAIDTQYF
cdr3_nt: TGTGCCAGTAGTATAACTATATCGGCCATTGATACGCAGTATTTT
d_call: NA
v_call: TRBV19
clone_size: NA
j_call: TRBJ2-3

cdr3_aa: CASSPDRENTEAFF
cdr3_nt: TGTGCCAGCAGTCCGGACAGGGAGAACACTGAAGCTTTCTTT
d_call: TRBD1
v_call: TRBV27
clone_size: NA
j_call: TRBJ1-1

cdr3_aa: CASSLTGFKGGELFF
cdr3_nt: TGTGCCAGCAGCTTAACGGGATTTAAGGGCGGGGAGCTGTTTTTT
d_call: NA
v_call: TRBV11-2
clone_size: few
j_call: TRBJ2-2

cdr3_aa: CASSAGQAFSGNTIYF
cdr3_nt: TGCGCCAGCAGCGCGGGACAGGCCTTCTCTGGAAACACCATATATTTT
d_call: TRBD1
v_call: TRBV5-1
clone_size: NA
j_call: TRBJ1-3

cdr3_aa: CASSLFREFDGYTF
cdr3_nt: TGCGCCAGCAGCTTGTTTAGGGAGTTTGATGGCTACACCTTC
d_call: NA
v_call: TRBV5-1
clone_size: once
j_call: TRBJ1-2

cdr3_aa: CASRNPVDTQYF
cdr3_nt: TGTGCCAGCAGAAACCCGGTGGATACGCAGTATTTT
d_call: NA
v_call: TRBV6-5
clone_size: NA
j_call: TRBJ2-3

cdr3_aa: CASSPRDRADEQYF
cdr3_nt: TGTGCCAGCTCACCACGAGACAGGGCGGACGAGCAGTACTTC
d_call: TRBD1
v_call: TRBV18
clone_size: NA
j_call: TRBJ2-7

cdr3_aa: CASSLEGVGTQYF
cdr3_nt: TGTGCCAGCAGCTTAGAAGGGGTGGGGACCCAGTACTTC
d_call: NA
v_call: TRBV13
clone_size: NA
j_call: TRBJ2-5

cdr3_aa: CASSLNRGDYEQYF
cdr3_nt: TGTGCCAGCAGCTTGAACAGGGGAGACTACGAGCAGTACTTC
d_call: TRBD1
v_call: TRBV5-4
clone_size: once
j_call: TRBJ2-7

cdr3_aa: CASSPLESRTDTQYF
cdr3_nt: TGTGCCAGCAGTCCACTGGAGAGCCGCACAGATACGCAGTATTTT
d_call: NA
v_call: TRBV27
clone_size: once
j_call: TRBJ2-3

cdr3_aa: CASSEANVAGIIDTQYF
cdr3_nt: TGTGCCAGCAGTGAAGCGAATGTAGCGGGGATCATCGATACGCAGTATTTT
d_call: TRBD2
v_call: TRBV6-1
clone_size: NA
j_call: TRBJ2-3

cdr3_aa: CAISESSGTGSTDTQYF
cdr3_nt: TGTGCCATCAGTGAGTCCTCCGGGACAGGGAGCACAGATACGCAGTATTTT
d_call: TRBD1
v_call: TRBV10-3
clone_size: NA
j_call: TRBJ2-3

cdr3_aa: CAWRVTGTRNTEAFF
cdr3_nt: TGTGCCTGGAGGGTTACCGGGACAAGGAACACTGAAGCTTTCTTT
d_call: NA
v_call: TRBV30
clone_size: NA
j_call: TRBJ1-1

cdr3_aa: CASSSTSGETQYF
cdr3_nt: TGCGCCAGCAGCTCCACTTCGGGAGAGACCCAGTACTTC
d_call: NA
v_call: TRBV5-1
clone_size: NA
j_call: TRBJ2-5

cdr3_aa: CASSDAGVAYEQYF
cdr3_nt: TGTGCCAGCAGTGATGCGGGGGTGGCCTACGAGCAGTACTTC
d_call: TRBD2
v_call: TRBV2
clone_size: NA
j_call: TRBJ2-7

cdr3_aa: CASSPGRGETEQYF
cdr3_nt: TGTGCCAGCAGCCCCGGGAGGGGAGAAACGGAGCAGTACTTC
d_call: TRBD2
v_call: TRBV7-6
clone_size: NA
j_call: TRBJ2-7

cdr3_aa: CSVGLAGVNEQFF
cdr3_nt: TGCAGCGTTGGCCTAGCGGGGGTGAATGAGCAGTTCTTC
d_call: TRBD2
v_call: TRBV29-1
clone_size: NA
j_call: TRBJ2-1

cdr3_aa: CASSELRVQGARQPQHF
cdr3_nt: TGTGCCAGCAGTGAACTGCGAGTACAGGGGGCCAGGCAGCCCCAGCATTTT
d_call: TRBD1
v_call: TRBV6-1
clone_size: NA
j_call: TRBJ1-5